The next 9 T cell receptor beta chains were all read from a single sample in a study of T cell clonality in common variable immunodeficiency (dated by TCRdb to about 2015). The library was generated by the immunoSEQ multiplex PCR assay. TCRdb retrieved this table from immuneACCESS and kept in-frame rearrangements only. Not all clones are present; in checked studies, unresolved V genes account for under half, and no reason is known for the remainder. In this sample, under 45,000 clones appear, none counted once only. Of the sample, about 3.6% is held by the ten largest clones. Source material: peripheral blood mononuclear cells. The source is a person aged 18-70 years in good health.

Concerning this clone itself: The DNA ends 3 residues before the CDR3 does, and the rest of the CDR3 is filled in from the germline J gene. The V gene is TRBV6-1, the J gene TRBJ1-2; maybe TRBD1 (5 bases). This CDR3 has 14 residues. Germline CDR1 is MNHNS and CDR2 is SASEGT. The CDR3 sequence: CASSEELWDYDYTF. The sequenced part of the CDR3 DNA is TGTGCCAGCAGTGAAGAATTGTGGGACTACGAC.

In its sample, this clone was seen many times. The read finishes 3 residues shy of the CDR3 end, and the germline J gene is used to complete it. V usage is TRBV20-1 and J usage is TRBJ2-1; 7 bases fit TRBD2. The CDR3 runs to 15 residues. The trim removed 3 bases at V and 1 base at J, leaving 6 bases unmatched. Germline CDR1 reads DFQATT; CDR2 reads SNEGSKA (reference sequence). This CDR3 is CSARLTGGSYNEQFF. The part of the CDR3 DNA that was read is TGCAGTGCTAGGTTAACGGGGGGATCCTACAATGAG.

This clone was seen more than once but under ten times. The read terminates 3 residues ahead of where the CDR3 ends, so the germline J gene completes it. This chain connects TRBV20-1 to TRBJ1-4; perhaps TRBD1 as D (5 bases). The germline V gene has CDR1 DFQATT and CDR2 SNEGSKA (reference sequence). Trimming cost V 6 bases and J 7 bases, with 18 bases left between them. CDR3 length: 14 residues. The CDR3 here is CSAPQGFWGEKLFF. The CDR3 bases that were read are TGCAGTGCGCCGCAGGGTTTTTGGGGTGAAAAA.

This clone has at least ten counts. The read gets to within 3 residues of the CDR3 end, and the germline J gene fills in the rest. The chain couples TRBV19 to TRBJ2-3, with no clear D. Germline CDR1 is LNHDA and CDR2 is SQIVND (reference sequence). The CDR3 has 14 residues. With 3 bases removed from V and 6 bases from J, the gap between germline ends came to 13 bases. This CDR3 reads CASSMGPLGDTQYF. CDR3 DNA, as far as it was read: TGTGCCAGTAGTATGGGCCCTCTGGGCGATACG.

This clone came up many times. The part of the CDR3 DNA that was read is TGCGCCAGCAGCCAAGCGGACTCAACCTCCTACGAG. This gives the protein CASSQADSTSYE. The full CDR3 protein reads CASSQADSTSYEQYF. The gene calls are TRBV4-1 and TRBJ2-7; TRBD2 is a possible D gene (5 bases). The read terminates 3 residues before the CDR3 end, so the remaining end is supplied by the germline J gene. The CDR3 extends over 15 amino acids. The V end lost 1 base, the J end lost 0 bases, and 10 bases lay between the germline ends. The V gene's germline CDR1 is MGHRA and CDR2 YSYEKL.

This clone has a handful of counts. The sequenced part of the CDR3 DNA is TGTGCCAGTAGTATGGAACTAGCGGGAGCTGGGGCCAACGTC. It codes for CASSMELAGAGANV. Given in full, the CDR3 is CASSMELAGAGANVLTF. V is TRBV19 and J is TRBJ2-6; TRBD2 agrees at 11 bases. The read ends 3 residues before the CDR3 terminus; that terminus is restored from the germline J gene. Germline CDR1 LNHDA, CDR2 SQIVND (reference sequence). V trimming: 3 bases; J trimming: 2 bases; junction bases outside the gene matches: 3. The CDR3 has 17 amino acids.

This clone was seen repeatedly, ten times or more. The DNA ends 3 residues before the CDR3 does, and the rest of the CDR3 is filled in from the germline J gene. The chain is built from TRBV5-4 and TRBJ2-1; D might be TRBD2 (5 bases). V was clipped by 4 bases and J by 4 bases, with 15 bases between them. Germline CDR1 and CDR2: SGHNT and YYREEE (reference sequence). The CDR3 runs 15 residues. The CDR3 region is CASSTGLTSYNEQFF. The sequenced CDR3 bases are TGTGCCAGCAGCACCGGACTGACCTCATACAATGAG.

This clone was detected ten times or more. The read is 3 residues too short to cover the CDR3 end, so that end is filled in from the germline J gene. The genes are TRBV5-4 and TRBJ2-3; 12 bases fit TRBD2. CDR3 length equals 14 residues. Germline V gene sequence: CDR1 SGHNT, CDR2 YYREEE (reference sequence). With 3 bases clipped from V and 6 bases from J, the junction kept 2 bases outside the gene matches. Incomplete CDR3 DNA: TGTGCCAGCAGCTCCGGACTAGCGGGGGATACG. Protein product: CASSSGLAGDT. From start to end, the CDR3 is CASSSGLAGDTQYF.

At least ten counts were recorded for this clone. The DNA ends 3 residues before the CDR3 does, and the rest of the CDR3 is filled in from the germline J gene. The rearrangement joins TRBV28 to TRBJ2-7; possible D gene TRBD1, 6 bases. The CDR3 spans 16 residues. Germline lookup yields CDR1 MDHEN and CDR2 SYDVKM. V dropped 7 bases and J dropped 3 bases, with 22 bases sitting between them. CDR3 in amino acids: CASNSLSRDTFYEQYF. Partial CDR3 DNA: TGTGCCAGCAATTCTCTGAGCCGGGACACTTTCTACGAG.